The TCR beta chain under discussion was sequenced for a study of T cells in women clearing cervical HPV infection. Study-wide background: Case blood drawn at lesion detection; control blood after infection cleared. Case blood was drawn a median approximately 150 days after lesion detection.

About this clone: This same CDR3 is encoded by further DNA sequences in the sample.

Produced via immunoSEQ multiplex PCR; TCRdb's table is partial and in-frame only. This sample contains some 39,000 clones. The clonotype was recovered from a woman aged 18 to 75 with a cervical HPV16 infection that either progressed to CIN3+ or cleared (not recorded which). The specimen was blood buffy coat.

CDR3 amino acids: CASSRRTSGTNEQFF. Incomplete CDR3 DNA: TGTGCCAGCAGCCGGCGGACTAGCGGGACAAATGAG. V and J are TRBV7-2 and TRBJ2-1; TRBD2 aligns across 12 bases. Read sequence stops 3 residues before the CDR3 end, and the germline J gene provides the missing end. This CDR3 has 15 amino acids. With V trimmed by 5 bases and J by 7 bases, 6 bases remained unmatched. Germline V lookup: CDR1 SGHTA, CDR2 FQGNSA.